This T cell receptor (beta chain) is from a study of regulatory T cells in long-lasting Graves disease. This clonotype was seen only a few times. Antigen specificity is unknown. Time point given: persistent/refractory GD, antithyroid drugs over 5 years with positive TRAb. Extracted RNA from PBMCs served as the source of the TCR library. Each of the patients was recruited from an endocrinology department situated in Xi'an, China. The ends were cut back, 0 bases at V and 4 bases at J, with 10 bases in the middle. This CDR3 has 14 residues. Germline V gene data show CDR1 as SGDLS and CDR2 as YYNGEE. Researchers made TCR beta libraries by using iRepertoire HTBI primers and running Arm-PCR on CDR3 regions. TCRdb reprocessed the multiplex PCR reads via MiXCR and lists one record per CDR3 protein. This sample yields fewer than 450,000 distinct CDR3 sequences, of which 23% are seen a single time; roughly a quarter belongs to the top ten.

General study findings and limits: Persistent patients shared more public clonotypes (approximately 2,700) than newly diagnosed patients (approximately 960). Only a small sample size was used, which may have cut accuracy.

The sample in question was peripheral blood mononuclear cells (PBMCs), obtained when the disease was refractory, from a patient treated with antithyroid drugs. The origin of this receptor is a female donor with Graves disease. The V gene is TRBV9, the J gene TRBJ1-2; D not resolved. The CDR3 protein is CASSVGEGSYGYTF. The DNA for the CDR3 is TGTGCCAGCAGCGTAGGGGAGGGAAGCTATGGCTACACCTTC.